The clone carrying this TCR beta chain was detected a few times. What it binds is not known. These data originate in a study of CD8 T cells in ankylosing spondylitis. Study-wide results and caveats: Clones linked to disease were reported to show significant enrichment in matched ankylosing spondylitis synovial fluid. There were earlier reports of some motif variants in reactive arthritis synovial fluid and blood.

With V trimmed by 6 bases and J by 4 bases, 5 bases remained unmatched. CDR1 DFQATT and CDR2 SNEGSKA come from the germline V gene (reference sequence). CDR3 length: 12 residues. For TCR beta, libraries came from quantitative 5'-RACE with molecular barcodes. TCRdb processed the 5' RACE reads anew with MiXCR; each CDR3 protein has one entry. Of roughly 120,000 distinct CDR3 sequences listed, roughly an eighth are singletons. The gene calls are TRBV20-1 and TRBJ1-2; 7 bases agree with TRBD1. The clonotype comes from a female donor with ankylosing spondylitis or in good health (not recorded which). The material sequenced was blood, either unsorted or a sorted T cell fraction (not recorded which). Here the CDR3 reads CSAPGQSYGYTF. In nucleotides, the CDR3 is TGCAGTGCCCCGGGACAGAGCTATGGCTACACCTTC.